This T cell receptor (beta chain) came from a study of cytomegalovirus exposure and HLA in healthy donors. The PCR made use of 60 Vbeta and 13 Jbeta primers. Profiled with immunoSEQ multiplex PCR; TCRdb holds only in-frame clones, not every one. The table includes a few hundred thousand clones, 75% to 85% detected once. Study results and caveats: A later analysis, which compared TCR beta chains of equal frequency, found the HLA-associated ones more clonally expanded. A previous analysis found most TCR beta V segments productive roughly 87% or roughly 30% of the time.

The CDR3 is made up of 13 amino acids. Per the germline V gene, CDR1 is SGHDT and CDR2 is YYEEEE. V lost 2 bases and J lost 5, with 10 bases in between. Worth noting for this clone: The antigen is unknown.

Donors consisted of healthy bone marrow donors. The sequencing sample was made of PBMCs. The clonotype comes from a girl between 10 and 17 years old in good health and CMV-seronegative. The chain employs TRBV5-6 and TRBJ1-2; D remains unclear. The CDR3 bases are TGTGCCAGCAGCTTTAAGCGGCTGTATGGCTACACCTTC. Its protein is CASSFKRLYGYTF.